The T cell receptor (beta chain) described here comes from a study of PD-L1 blockade in urothelial cancer. Time point defined: pretreatment peripheral blood. The protocol was immunoSEQ multiplex PCR, while the TCRdb copy is restricted to in-frame clones and leaves out a portion. The sample gives 90,000 or so clones, 90% of which show up once; under 2% is in the top ten. This clone was counted once. The V and J ends lost 11 bases and 5 bases, in that order; junction bases with no gene match: 9. The germline gives CDR1 LNHNV, CDR2 YYDKDF (reference sequence). This CDR3 comprises 13 residues. The sequenced sample was PBMCs, obtained around atezolizumab (anti-PD-L1) treatment. This TCR was recovered from a man aged 55 to 70 with urothelial cancer. The chain is built from TRBV15 and TRBJ2-5; the match to TRBD1 covers 9 bases. In DNA form, the CDR3 reads TGTGCCGCGGGGGACAGGGCAAGGGAGACCCAGTACTTC. This encodes CAAGDRARETQYF.